This TCR beta chain was captured by sequencing in a study of T cells in women clearing cervical HPV infection. Study-wide background: Control women cleared a single incident HPV16 infection within 12 months. HLA type could not be excluded as a confounder.

All donors had a single incident cervical HPV16 infection, not prevalent. Germline V lookup: CDR1 SEHNR, CDR2 FQNEAQ (reference sequence). This CDR3 contains 13 residues. Note on this clone: The CDR3 end falls 3 residues outside the read, so it is completed with the germline J gene. Other DNA sequences from this sample encode an identical CDR3 as well.

Libraries were prepared by immunoSEQ multiplex PCR; TCRdb keeps only in-frame clonotypes and omits some of them. This sample carries 20,000 to 30,000 clones, with roughly 5.5% going to the ten biggest clones. The clonotype comes from a woman between 18 and 75 years old with a cervical HPV16 infection that either progressed to CIN3+ or cleared (not recorded which). The chain combines TRBV7-9 with TRBJ1-2, with unresolved D. The sequenced sample consisted of blood buffy coat. The part of the CDR3 DNA that was read is TGTGCCAGCAGCCAAACCACGGGGATCGGC. As protein: CASSQTTGIG. The CDR3 in its entirety is CASSQTTGIGYTF.